This T cell receptor beta chain derives from a study of blood T cell repertoires in COVID-19. Background on the study: Samples representing acute and convalescent COVID-19 were sourced from the United States, Italy and Spain. T cells, B-cell-depleted T cells, or PBMCs supplied cDNA or gDNA.

Under the authors' procedure: Amplified reference gene primers provided the basis for estimating nucleated cell counts. Clones were sequenced by immunoSEQ multiplex PCR, and TCRdb holds only the in-frame ones, with some missing. The V and J calls and clone size come from that table; D and trimming were worked out from the DNA. The table records some 120,000 clones, 70% to 90% of them present only once. Per germline, CDR1 ENHRY and CDR2 SYGVKD. This CDR3 spans 16 amino acids. Trimming pared 4 bases from V and 0 bases from J, leaving 13 bases between. The clonotype was recovered from a human donor in a cohort sampled during active COVID-19. The V call is TRBV10-3, the J call TRBJ2-1, with a possible D match to TRBD2 (7 bases). Sequences were obtained from peripheral blood. CDR3 coding DNA: TGTGCCATCAGTGGAGGGGGGGGGAGCTCCTACAATGAGCAGTTCTTC. This encodes CAISGGGGSSYNEQFF.